Below, 25 T cell receptor beta chains from the same sample are listed, as sequenced in a study of CD8 T cell repertoires and HIV-1 epitope variants. Some clones are missing from TCRdb's copy, which holds only in-frame ones; the method was immunoSEQ multiplex PCR. The sample lists tens of thousands of clones, roughly 81% occurring once. The sequencing input was uncultured baseline CD8+ T cells from peripheral blood mononuclear cells (PBMCs). These receptors were obtained from a male donor with HIV.

This clone was seen more than once but under ten times. V is TRBV7-2 and J is TRBJ1-3; TRBD1 aligns across 10 bases. The CDR3 covers 16 residues. V lost 4 bases, J lost 4 bases, and 7 bases stayed unmatched. Germline V gene sequence: CDR1 SGHTA, CDR2 FQGNSA. The CDR3 region is CASSSRQGAGGNTIYF. CDR3 nucleotides: TGTGCCAGCAGCTCCCGACAGGGGGCGGGAGGAAACACCATATATTTT.

The chain uses TRBV4-2 and TRBJ2-5; a possible D gene is TRBD2 (6 bases). The CDR3 sequence is 15 residues long. Looked up from germline, CDR1 is LGHNA and CDR2 is YNFKEQ. V dropped 1 base and J dropped 1 base, with 10 bases sitting between them. In DNA form, the CDR3 reads TGTGCCAGCAGCCAAGCTGTTAGCGGCCAAGAGACCCAGTACTTC. It translates to CASSQAVSGQETQYF.

This chain links TRBV27 with TRBJ2-7; the D gene is possibly TRBD2 (7 bases). Trimming cost V 6 bases and J 3 bases, with 12 bases left between them. Germline V lookup: CDR1 MNHEY, CDR2 SMNVEV (reference sequence). The CDR3 has 13 amino acids. The CDR3 region is CASRQGGDYEQYF. The CDR3 DNA reads TGTGCCAGCAGACAGGGAGGGGACTACGAGCAGTACTTC.

V and J are TRBV7-9 and TRBJ2-3; 11 positions match TRBD2. CDR1 and CDR2 (germline): SEHNR, FQNEAQ (reference sequence). The J segment lost 4 bases and the V segment lost 0 bases, leaving 3 bases of the junction unmatched. The CDR3 length is 16 residues. The CDR3 sequence: CASSLALSGRADTQYF. The CDR3 region has the DNA TGTGCCAGCAGCTTAGCCCTTAGCGGGAGGGCAGATACGCAGTATTTT.

In regard to this clone: The identical CDR3 is also encoded by other nucleotide sequences in the sample. The gene calls are TRBV19 and TRBJ1-2, with D hard to call. The CDR3 totals 14 residues. V was shortened by 4 bases and J by 2 bases, with 11 bases between the two germline ends. CDR1 and CDR2 from the germline V gene are LNHDA and SQIVND (reference sequence). CDR3: CASSTSRANYGYTF. CDR3 sequence (DNA): TGTGCCAGTAGTACATCGAGGGCCAACTATGGCTACACCTTC.

This clone was found a few times. The V and J genes are TRBV7-9 and TRBJ2-1; D may correspond to TRBD1 or TRBD2 (5 bases each). The CDR3 extends over 15 amino acids. Trimming shortened V by 3 bases and J by 5 bases, and 14 bases separated the two germline ends. CDR1 is SEHNR and CDR2 is FQNEAQ in the germline V gene (reference sequence). CDR3 residues: CASSFWDARHNEQFF. The CDR3 coding sequence is TGTGCCAGCAGCTTTTGGGACGCTCGTCACAATGAGCAGTTCTTC. Based on the CDR3 plus reference TRBV7-9 and TRBJ2-1, the full variable domain is DTGVSQNPRHKITKRGQNVTFRCDPISEHNRLYWYRQTLGQGPEFLTYFQNEAQLEKSRLLSDRFSAERPKGSFSTLEIQRTEQGDSAMYLCASSFWDARHNEQFFGPGTRLTVL.

The V and J genes are TRBV6-6 and TRBJ2-7, with TRBD1 as a possible D gene (5 bases). The germline V gene encodes CDR1 MNHNY and CDR2 SVGAGI (reference sequence). Trimming removed 0 bases at V and 3 bases at J, with 6 bases between. The CDR3 contains 13 residues. The CDR3 DNA follows: TGTGCCAGCAGTTACTCGCAGGGCTACGAGCAGTACTTC. Protein product: CASSYSQGYEQYF.

In DNA, the CDR3 is TGTGCCAGCAGGGGGACAGGGGTGGATCAGCCCCAGCATTTT. Translating it yields CASRGTGVDQPQHF. This chain connects TRBV2 to TRBJ1-5; 10 bases are a match to TRBD1. This CDR3 region has 14 residues. Trimming removed 6 bases from V and 5 bases from J; junction bases left unmatched: 4. The V gene's germline CDR1 is SNHLY and CDR2 FYNNEI.

The chain carries TRBV28 and TRBJ2-1, with unresolved D. Germline loops: CDR1 MDHEN, CDR2 SYDVKM. The CDR3 has 14 residues. V dropped 2 bases and J dropped 2 bases, with 7 bases sitting between them. Written as DNA, the CDR3 is TGTGCCAGCAGTTTAATAGTAACCTACAATGAGCAGTTCTTC. Translated, it gives CASSLIVTYNEQFF.

This rearrangement joins TRBV5-1 to TRBJ2-5, with 9 positions matching TRBD2. V shed 0 bases and J 4 bases; nucleotides not matched to a gene: 1. The germline gives CDR1 SGHRS, CDR2 YFSETQ. The CDR3 contains 14 residues. CDR3: CASSLALAGETQYF. The CDR3 nucleotides are TGCGCCAGCAGCTTGGCACTAGCGGGAGAGACCCAGTACTTC.

The chain has TRBV6-5 and TRBJ1-5; D uncertain. The CDR3 runs to 13 residues. Germline V gene data show CDR1 as MNHEY and CDR2 as SVGAGI. V was trimmed by 6 bases and J by 4 bases, leaving 10 bases between them. The CDR3 nucleotides are TGTGCCAGCAGGGCGAGTTGGAATCAGCCCCAGCATTTT. This translates into CASRASWNQPQHF.

This chain's CDR3 is CASSVPEAYGYTF. The CDR3 DNA is TGTGCCAGCAGCGTCCCGGAGGCCTATGGCTACACCTTC. The V call is TRBV9, the J call TRBJ1-2; unclear D gene. V gave up 2 bases and J gave up 4 bases, with 9 bases separating them. Per the germline V gene, CDR1 is SGDLS and CDR2 is YYNGEE. The CDR3 is 13 amino acids.

The chain is built from TRBV29-1 and TRBJ1-2; 7 bases fit TRBD1. V dropped 7 bases and J dropped 7; count of bases not matched to a gene: 9. CDR3 length: 12 residues. CDR1 and CDR2 (germline): SQVTM, ANQGSEA. CDR3 residues: CSDTGARGGYTF. The CDR3 DNA reads TGCAGCGACACAGGGGCGAGAGGTGGCTACACCTTC.

The genes are TRBV30 and TRBJ2-5; 14 positions match TRBD2. The CDR3 totals 18 residues. Germline CDR1 GTSNPN, CDR2 SVGIG (reference sequence). The V segment lost 3 bases and the J segment 2 bases; nucleotides outside the gene matches: 11. The CDR3 is CAWSSGTSGGWGQETQYF. CDR3 coding DNA: TGTGCCTGGAGCTCCGGGACTAGCGGGGGTTGGGGGCAAGAGACCCAGTACTTC. Full variable domain (remainder filled in from reference TRBV30 and TRBJ2-5): SQTIHQWPATLVQPVGSPLSLECTVEGTSNPNLYWYRQAAGRGLQLLFYSVGIGQISSEVPQNLSASRPQDRQFILSSKKLLLSDSGFYLCAWSSGTSGGWGQETQYFGPGTRLLVL.

The chain carries TRBV7-9 and TRBJ1-4; 9 nucleotides line up with TRBD1. V lost 5 bases to trimming and J lost 7 bases; unmatched junction nucleotides: 8. The germline CDR1 and CDR2 sequences are SEHNR and FQNEAQ (reference sequence). The CDR3 totals 15 residues. This CDR3 reads CASSVPQGAVEKLFF. The CDR3 DNA reads TGTGCCAGCAGCGTACCACAGGGGGCGGTTGAAAAACTGTTTTTT.

V and J are TRBV28 and TRBJ1-5, with unresolved D. The germline V and J ends were trimmed by 2 bases and 0 bases, with 11 bases remaining between them. Germline CDR1 and CDR2: MDHEN and SYDVKM. The CDR3 loop spans 16 amino acids. DNA for the CDR3: TGTGCCAGCAGTTTAGGAGGACTTTATAGCAATCAGCCCCAGCATTTT. Translated, it gives CASSLGGLYSNQPQHF.

V and J are TRBV30 and TRBJ1-1; TRBD1 matches 7 bases. The CDR3 has 13 residues. Germline-derived CDR1 and CDR2 are GTSNPN and SVGIG (reference sequence). The J segment lost 10 bases and the V segment lost 0 bases, leaving 8 bases of the junction unmatched. The CDR3 spells CAWSVQGGYSAFF. The CDR3 bases are TGTGCCTGGAGTGTACAAGGGGGCTATTCAGCTTTCTTT.

V usage is TRBV28 and J usage is TRBJ1-5, with D possibly matching TRBD1 (5 bases). The CDR3 has 16 amino acids. The germline V gene has CDR1 MDHEN and CDR2 SYDVKM. Trimming took off 3 bases at V and 6 bases at J, with 18 bases between the two ends. The CDR3 here is CASSFRLGGAGQPQHF. The CDR3 nucleotides are TGTGCCAGCAGTTTCAGGTTGGGAGGGGCGGGTCAGCCCCAGCATTTT.

There are a few counts of this clone. The chain carries TRBV5-4 and TRBJ2-2, with D perhaps assigned TRBD1 or TRBD2 (6 bases each). The V end was cut by 0 bases, the J end by 6 bases, with 15 bases between. Germline lookup yields CDR1 SGHNT and CDR2 YYREEE (reference sequence). The CDR3 runs to 16 residues. The CDR3 loop is CASSLVVGGSPGELFF. Written as DNA, the CDR3 is TGTGCCAGCAGCTTGGTAGTGGGGGGCTCCCCCGGGGAGCTGTTTTTT.

The rearrangement links TRBV6-1 to TRBJ2-7, with 8 bases lining up with TRBD2. This CDR3 comprises 15 residues. Per germline, CDR1 MNHNS and CDR2 SASEGT. V shed 7 bases, J shed 1 base, and the junction held 9 bases outside the gene matches. The CDR3 region is CASIAGTSNSYEQYF. CDR3 coding DNA: TGTGCCAGCATCGCCGGGACTAGTAATTCCTACGAGCAGTACTTC.

This sequence joins TRBV18 and TRBJ1-1, with D perhaps TRBD1 (6 bases). V was cut by 5 bases and J by 0 bases, with 13 bases left in between. The CDR3 runs 15 residues. CDR1 is KGHSH and CDR2 is LQKENI in the germline V gene. DNA for the CDR3: TGTGCCAGCTCATCCAAAACAGGGATGAACACTGAAGCTTTCTTT. It codes for CASSSKTGMNTEAFF.

The chain carries TRBV27 and TRBJ2-1; 7 bases are shared with TRBD2. Per the germline V gene, CDR1 is MNHEY and CDR2 is SMNVEV (reference sequence). Trimming took 6 bases from V and 3 from J; bases not matched to a gene: 11. The CDR3 contains 16 residues. The CDR3 DNA is TGTGCCAGCAGCGGTGGGACTATTCCATACTACAATGAGCAGTTCTTC. This gives the protein CASSGGTIPYYNEQFF.

This clone was observed a few times. This chain uses TRBV5-4 with TRBJ2-1; tentatively, D is TRBD2 (6 bases). The CDR3 is made up of 16 amino acids. With 0 bases removed from V and 0 bases from J, the gap between germline ends came to 10 bases. Germline V gene sequence: CDR1 SGHNT, CDR2 YYREEE (reference sequence). CDR3 amino acids: CASSLAGTPSYNEQFF. The CDR3, as DNA: TGTGCCAGCAGCTTGGCCGGGACTCCCTCCTACAATGAGCAGTTCTTC.

This chain connects TRBV7-3 to TRBJ1-1; 9 positions agree with TRBD1. V shed 6 bases and J 10 bases; nucleotides not matched to a gene: 9. The germline CDR1 and CDR2 sequences are SGHTA and FQGTGA. This CDR3 region has 13 residues. CDR3 nucleotides: TGTGCCAGCAGTACCGGGACAGGGACCGGAGCTTTCTTT. Its translation is CASSTGTGTGAFF.

Only a few counts were recorded for this clone. This chain's CDR3 is CAWSSGTAYNEQFF. CDR3 nucleotides: TGTGCCTGGAGTTCCGGGACAGCGTACAATGAGCAGTTCTTC. This rearrangement joins TRBV30 to TRBJ2-1; 7 bases map to TRBD1. V lost 2 bases, J lost 4 bases, and 5 bases stayed unmatched. The CDR3 sequence is 14 residues long. CDR1 is GTSNPN, CDR2 SVGIG, per germline (reference sequence).